Each of the 15 T cell receptor beta chains below was sequenced from the same sample in a study of T and B cells in COVID-19 patients. Blood genomic DNA input for TRB amplification was about 240-550 ng. Multiplex PCR with BIOMED2 TRB-A/B primer pools amplified TRB rearrangements. TCRdb used MiXCR to reprocess the multiplex PCR reads, holding one entry per CDR3 protein. The data hold roughly 7,400 distinct CDR3 sequences, with approximately 24% observed a single time. The sample comprised blood. These receptors all stem from a human donor with active COVID-19.

This clonotype is labeled as medium-sized. The chain employs TRBV30 and TRBJ2-2, with D tentatively TRBD1 or TRBD2 (5 bases each). Looked up from germline, CDR1 is GTSNPN and CDR2 is SVGIG (reference sequence). Trimming removed 3 bases at V and 1 base at J, with 15 bases between. This CDR3 has 16 residues. The CDR3 coding sequence is TGTGCCTGGAGCCCATCGGGGCGGATGAACACCGGGGAGCTGTTTTTT. It specifies CAWSPSGRMNTGELFF.

With regard to this clonotype: A much larger clone sits a single nucleotide away, making a read error possible. The chain couples TRBV6-5 to TRBJ1-6, with D unresolved. Germline values: CDR1 MNHEY, CDR2 SVGAGI. This CDR3 region has 14 residues. Trimming took 4 bases from V and 7 from J, leaving 11 bases between them. The CDR3 loop is CASSSVLENSPLHF. The CDR3 DNA follows: TGTGCCAGCAGTTCAGTCCTGGAGAATTCACCCCTCCACTTT.

This clonotype was detected ten times or more. The V and J genes are TRBV27 and TRBJ1-4; 7 nucleotides match TRBD1. CDR1 is MNHEY, CDR2 SMNVEV, per germline (reference sequence). This CDR3 spans 16 amino acids. Unmatched junction bases numbered 14, after V lost 5 bases and J lost 8 bases. DNA for the CDR3: TGTGCCAGCAGTCCTACCCCGACAGGGATAAGGGAAAAACTGTTTTTT. As protein: CASSPTPTGIREKLFF.

By proportion, this clonotype is medium-sized (0.01 to 0.1%). The J gene is TRBJ2-7, the V gene TRBV15; tentatively, D is TRBD1 or TRBD2 (6 bases each). The V gene lost 1 base and the J gene lost 4 bases, with 14 bases spanning the gap. The length of the CDR3 is 15 residues. Germline V gives CDR1 LNHNV, CDR2 YYDKDF (reference sequence). The CDR3: CATSRGGGTPYEQYF. In DNA form, the CDR3 reads TGTGCCACCAGCAGAGGAGGGGGGACCCCTTACGAGCAGTACTTC.

The chain recombines TRBV29-1 with TRBJ1-2; TRBD1 aligns across 9 bases. V dropped 6 bases and J dropped 6; count of bases not matched to a gene: 17. Germline-derived CDR1 and CDR2 are SQVTM and ANQGSEA. This CDR3 spans 16 amino acids. CDR3 sequence: CSVWLPGQGPRDGYTF. DNA of the CDR3: TGCAGCGTGTGGCTACCGGGACAGGGCCCCCGGGATGGCTACACCTTC.

On this clonotype itself: One end of the junction varies from germline; a read error may be responsible. The rearrangement links TRBV5-1 to TRBJ2-7, with D possibly matching TRBD1 (6 bases). Germline-derived CDR1 and CDR2 are SGHRS and YFSETQ. The CDR3 has 14 residues. CDR3 in DNA: TGTGCCAGCAGCTTAGCCCCAGGGGCCTACGAGCAGTACTTC. Translated: CASSLAPGAYEQYF.

This clonotype is judged medium-sized. The chain combines TRBV30 with TRBJ2-1; 7 bases are shared with TRBD1. Per germline, CDR1 GTSNPN and CDR2 SVGIG (reference sequence). This CDR3 is built from 16 residues. J gave up 1 base and V 2 bases, and 8 bases lay outside the gene matches. The chain's CDR3 is CAWSTYDRVSYNEQFF. The CDR3 nucleotides read TGTGCCTGGAGTACTTACGACAGGGTTTCCTACAATGAGCAGTTCTTC.

As concerns this clonotype: A read error may be the cause here, since a much bigger clone is one base away. The chain joins TRBV19 to TRBJ2-7; 11 positions agree with TRBD2. Germline CDR1 LNHDA, CDR2 SQIVND (reference sequence). The CDR3 covers 16 residues. The CDR3 sequence: CVSSKGTSGLGDEQYF. In nucleotides, the CDR3 is TGTGTCAGTAGTAAGGGGACTAGCGGACTTGGGGACGAGCAGTACTTC. The variable domain in full, with the rest retrieved from reference TRBV19 and TRBJ2-7, is DGGITQSPKYLFRKEGQNVTLSCEQNLNHDAMYWYRQDPGQGLRLIYYSQIVNDFQKGDIAEGYSVSREKKESFPLTVTSAQKNPTAFYLCVSSKGTSGLGDEQYFGPGTRLTVT.

This clonotype was recorded only once. V is TRBV11-3 and J is TRBJ2-1; 8 positions agree with TRBD2. This CDR3 contains 16 residues. The V gene's germline CDR1 is SGHNT and CDR2 YENEEA. The V segment lost 0 bases and the J segment 8 bases; nucleotides outside the gene matches: 9. The CDR3: CASSLEGREGVDEQFF. In nucleotides, the CDR3 is TGTGCCAGCAGCTTAGAGGGTCGGGAGGGCGTCGATGAGCAGTTCTTC.

The gene calls are TRBV20-1 and TRBJ2-7, with 8 bases aligning to TRBD2. Germline CDR1 DFQATT, CDR2 SNEGSKA (reference sequence). CDR3 length: 14 residues. The CDR3 nucleotides read TGCAGCGTCCAAACTGGCGGGAGGACGTACGAGCAGTACTTC. Amino acid sequence: CSVQTGGRTYEQYF.

By frequency in the sample, this clonotype is medium-sized. The genes are TRBV27 and TRBJ2-7; 11 bases are shared with TRBD2. This CDR3 spans 15 amino acids. The germline V gene encodes CDR1 MNHEY and CDR2 SMNVEV (reference sequence). With 8 bases clipped from V and 2 bases from J, the junction kept 8 bases outside the gene matches. The CDR3 is CASLTSGRVPYEQYF. The CDR3 DNA is TGTGCCAGCCTAACTAGCGGGAGAGTTCCCTACGAGCAGTACTTC.

This sequence joins TRBV11-3 and TRBJ2-1, with 8 bases fitting TRBD2. Germline loops: CDR1 SGHNT, CDR2 YENEEA. The CDR3 covers 16 residues. V dropped 3 bases and J dropped 3; count of bases not matched to a gene: 7. Written as DNA, the CDR3 is TGTGCCAGCAGCTTTGGACTAGCCGTAGTCTACAATGAGCAGTTCTTC. Encoded protein: CASSFGLAVVYNEQFF.

The J gene is TRBJ2-6, the V gene TRBV7-2; perhaps TRBD1 as D (5 bases). V was cut by 1 base and J by 2 bases, with 9 bases left in between. CDR1 is SGHTA, CDR2 FQGNSA, per germline. The CDR3 runs to 16 residues. The CDR3 sequence is CASSLDPGPGANVLTF. CDR3 coding DNA: TGTGCCAGCAGCTTAGATCCAGGGCCTGGGGCCAACGTCCTGACTTTC.

About this clonotype itself: Since a much larger clone is just one base distant, this may be a read error. The chain is built from TRBV6-5 and TRBJ1-4, with D perhaps matching TRBD1 (6 bases). Germline V CDR1 and CDR2: MNHEY, SVGAGI. The CDR3 runs 15 residues. V dropped 6 bases and J dropped 10 bases, with 21 bases sitting between them. The CDR3: CASRPKTGPGVKLFF. As DNA, the CDR3 is TGTGCCAGCAGACCAAAGACAGGCCCTGGCGTAAAACTGTTTTTT.

In its sample, this clonotype is medium-sized. This sequence joins TRBV19 and TRBJ1-5; D is undetermined. The germline gives CDR1 LNHDA, CDR2 SQIVND (reference sequence). The CDR3 has 12 residues. The V end was cut by 3 bases, the J end by 5 bases, with 5 bases between. The CDR3 spells CASSIRHQPQHF. DNA of the CDR3: TGTGCCAGTAGTATCCGGCATCAGCCCCAGCATTTT.